Listed here are 28 T cell receptor beta chains from one sample, sequenced in a study of metastatic and nonmetastatic thyroid tumors. Prior to thyroid surgery, none of the patients had received any treatment. TCRdb reanalyzed the PCR reads with MiXCR. Among roughly 14,000 clones listed, approximately 32% were seen once. Input material: tumor tissue. These receptors all come from a male donor with papillary thyroid cancer or a benign thyroid nodule (not recorded which). Some clones in this sample may be carry-over from other donors' samples.

A remark on this clone: This sample also contains other DNA sequences that code for the same CDR3. This chain connects TRBV24-1 to TRBJ1-1, with D hard to call. Germline-derived CDR1 and CDR2 are KGHDR and SFDVKD. The CDR3 extends over 13 amino acids. V shed 8 bases and J shed 1 base, with 10 bases lying between them. CDR3 amino acids: CATMGEENTEAFF. DNA for the CDR3: TGTGCCACCATGGGCGAGGAGAACACTGAAGCTTTCTTT.

This clone was seen a handful of times. The chain uses TRBV19 and TRBJ2-1; D is unresolved. Germline CDR1 LNHDA, CDR2 SQIVND (reference sequence). The CDR3 spans 15 residues. Trimming took off 3 bases at V and 1 base at J, with 10 bases between the two ends. CDR3: CASSIEQVSYNEQFF. CDR3 nucleotides: TGTGCCAGTAGTATCGAGCAGGTTTCCTACAATGAGCAGTTCTTC.

The sample holds one count of this clone. V is TRBV20-1 and J is TRBJ2-1; no clear D gene. This CDR3 region has 16 residues. Trimming removed 0 bases from V and 0 bases from J, with 12 bases in between. Germline V gives CDR1 DFQATT, CDR2 SNEGSKA (reference sequence). CDR3 bases: TGCAGTGCTAGAGATCAGACCGGTAGCTCCTACAATGAGCAGTTCTTC. It yields the protein CSARDQTGSSYNEQFF.

This clone is deemed large. The V and J genes are TRBV6-5 and TRBJ1-2; D is unclear. Deletions cut 0 bases from V and 4 bases from J, with 12 bases between. The V gene's germline CDR1 is MNHEY and CDR2 SVGAGI. The length of the CDR3 is 15 residues. CDR3 DNA: TGTGCCAGCAGTTACTCCCAAGGACTGCCCTATGGCTACACCTTC. The encoded protein is CASSYSQGLPYGYTF.

The rearrangement joins TRBV10-3 to TRBJ2-5; 8 nucleotides line up with TRBD2. The CDR3 contains 15 residues. The V gene's germline CDR1 is ENHRY and CDR2 SYGVKD. Trimming cost V 3 bases and J 2 bases; bases outside gene matches: 5. CDR3 sequence reads: CAISDREGRQETQYF. CDR3 DNA sequence: TGTGCCATCAGTGACCGGGAGGGCCGGCAAGAGACCCAGTACTTC.

The chain employs TRBV20-1 and TRBJ1-2; D possibly corresponds to TRBD1 (5 bases). Trimming cost V 6 bases and J 0 bases, with 20 bases left between them. Germline V gene sequence: CDR1 DFQATT, CDR2 SNEGSKA (reference sequence). This CDR3 region has 16 residues. In DNA, the CDR3 is TGCAGTGCAAGGGAACAGGATCCAACAGCTAACTATGGCTACACCTTC. This sequence encodes CSAREQDPTANYGYTF.

The genes are TRBV5-1 and TRBJ2-7; the D gene is possibly TRBD1 (7 bases). The CDR3 spans 13 residues. In germline, CDR1 is SGHRS, CDR2 YFSETQ. V lost 3 bases, J lost 7 bases, and 14 bases lay in between. The CDR3 DNA is TGCGCCAGCAGCTCCCGACAGGGAGGTGAGCAGTACTTC. This sequence encodes CASSSRQGGEQYF.

In this sample, this clone turned up many times. V and J are TRBV9 and TRBJ2-3; D remains ambiguous. V lost 5 bases to trimming and J lost 2 bases, with 15 bases between them. This CDR3 comprises 15 residues. CDR1 SGDLS and CDR2 YYNGEE come from the germline V gene. The CDR3 spells CASSTDAILTDTQYF. CDR3 in DNA: TGTGCCAGCAGTACCGACGCCATCCTCACAGATACGCAGTATTTT.

This clone turned up a few times. The chain is built from TRBV30 and TRBJ1-2; D remains ambiguous. Between the trimmed V and J ends, which lost 4 bases and 4 bases, there was a span of 10 bases. The CDR3 has 12 residues. CDR1 and CDR2 from the germline V gene are GTSNPN and SVGIG (reference sequence). CDR3 nucleotide sequence: TGTGCCTGGAACCTACCAGGCTATGGCTACACCTTC. It yields the protein CAWNLPGYGYTF.

This clone has a count of ten or more. J is TRBJ2-3 and V is TRBV16, with D unresolved. Trimming pared 3 bases from V and 4 bases from J, leaving 8 bases between. Germline V gene data show CDR1 as KGHSY and CDR2 as FQNENV. CDR3 length equals 13 residues. The CDR3 bases are TGTGCCAGCAGCCACATGGTTTCAGATACGCAGTATTTT. Encoded protein: CASSHMVSDTQYF.

The table lists this clone with a few counts. This chain connects TRBV12-3 or TRBV12-4 to TRBJ2-5; 9 bases line up with TRBD1. This CDR3 has 17 amino acids. The trim removed 5 bases at V and 4 bases at J, leaving 14 bases unmatched. CDR3 DNA sequence: TGTGCCAGCAGTCCGGGACAGGGCCTTGTTGGTATAGAGACCCAGTACTTC. It translates to CASSPGQGLVGIETQYF.

The chain uses TRBV20-1 and TRBJ2-1, with 8 nucleotides matching TRBD2. Germline V gene lookup returns CDR1 DFQATT and CDR2 SNEGSKA (reference sequence). The CDR3 length is 15 residues. V shed 5 bases, J shed 3 bases, and the junction held 9 bases outside the gene matches. The CDR3 nucleotides are TGCAGTGCTCCTCCGGGACTAGAGGGCTACAATGAGCAGTTCTTC. Translated: CSAPPGLEGYNEQFF.

This clone was counted a few times. This chain joins TRBV12-3 or TRBV12-4 and TRBJ1-2, with D unclear. This CDR3 comprises 13 residues. Trimming stripped 7 bases from V and 2 bases from J, with 11 bases between. CDR3 in amino acids: CASNWGGNYGYTF. The DNA of the CDR3 is TGTGCCAGCAATTGGGGAGGAAACTATGGCTACACCTTC.

This clone has a count of ten or more. The CDR3 loop is CASRASGASTDTQYF. The DNA of the CDR3 is TGTGCCAGCAGAGCTAGCGGGGCCAGCACAGATACGCAGTATTTT. This chain connects TRBV6-1 to TRBJ2-3; 9 bases match TRBD2. Germline V gene lookup returns CDR1 MNHNS and CDR2 SASEGT. The CDR3 consists of 15 residues. V lost 6 bases to trimming and J lost 0 bases; unmatched junction nucleotides: 4.

This clone was found many times. This chain uses TRBV5-1 with TRBJ2-3, with D maybe TRBD1 (5 bases). The V gene's germline CDR1 is SGHRS and CDR2 YFSETQ. The CDR3 sequence is 14 residues long. Trimming shortened V by 4 bases and J by 5 bases, and 14 bases separated the two germline ends. CDR3 protein: CASSLGLGQDTQYF. The CDR3 DNA reads TGCGCCAGCAGCCTGGGTTTGGGGCAAGATACGCAGTATTTT.

In its sample, this clone was seen a few times. The rearrangement links TRBV15 to TRBJ2-1, with D perhaps TRBD2 (5 bases). With 2 bases removed from V and 6 bases from J, the gap between germline ends came to 14 bases. The CDR3 has 15 residues. Germline V gene data show CDR1 as LNHNV and CDR2 as YYDKDF (reference sequence). CDR3 sequence reads: CATSRYRGGRNEQFF. In DNA, the CDR3 is TGTGCCACCAGCAGATATCGCGGCGGGCGCAATGAGCAGTTCTTC.

The gene calls are TRBV11-2 and TRBJ1-1, with a weak D call TRBD1 (6 bases). Germline lookup yields CDR1 SGHAT and CDR2 FQNNGV. The V and J ends lost 3 bases and 4 bases respectively, with 15 bases between them. This CDR3 has 15 residues. CDR3 coding DNA: TGTGCCAGCAGCTTTACAGGGTTGGGGAGCACTGAAGCTTTCTTT. The encoded protein is CASSFTGLGSTEAFF.

This clone is medium-sized within its sample. V is TRBV5-8 and J is TRBJ2-7, with D tentatively TRBD2 (7 bases). Trimming took 2 bases from V and 3 from J, leaving 15 bases between them. The CDR3 is 15 residues long. Germline lookup yields CDR1 SGHTS and CDR2 YDEGEE. Written as DNA, the CDR3 is TGTGCCAGCAGCTTCAGGGGAGGGTCAAGCTACGAGCAGTACTTC. This sequence encodes CASSFRGGSSYEQYF. Drawing the rest from reference TRBV5-8 and TRBJ2-7, the complete variable domain is EAGVTQSPTHLIKTRGQQATLRCSPISGHTSVYWYQQALGLGLQFLLWYDEGEERNRGNFPPRFSGRQFPNYSSELNVNALELEDSALYLCASSFRGGSSYEQYFGPGTRLTVT.

This clone was counted between two and nine times. The chain has TRBV6-1 and TRBJ1-1; D ambiguous. With 6 bases removed from V and 3 bases from J, the gap between germline ends came to 14 bases. The CDR3 loop spans 14 amino acids. Germline V gene data show CDR1 as MNHNS and CDR2 as SASEGT. CDR3: CASRSVNQDTEAFF. The CDR3 nucleotides are TGTGCCAGCAGATCCGTAAACCAAGACACTGAAGCTTTCTTT.

This clone was picked up many times. At the DNA level, this CDR3 is encoded by other sequences in the same sample as well. The chain couples TRBV3-1 to TRBJ2-1; TRBD1 matches at 8 bases. The CDR3 is 15 residues long. After removal of 5 bases from V and 2 bases from J, the junction contained 5 bases not matched to a gene. CDR1 LGHDT and CDR2 YNNKEL come from the germline V gene (reference sequence). The CDR3, as DNA: TGTGCCAGCAGCTACGACAGGGGCGCCTACAATGAGCAGTTCTTC. Amino acids: CASSYDRGAYNEQFF.

This clone was seen many times. The chain is built from TRBV5-4 and TRBJ2-5, with D maybe TRBD1 (5 bases). Trimming took off 6 bases at V and 5 bases at J, with 11 bases between the two ends. The CDR3 loop spans 12 amino acids. Germline CDR1 is SGHNT and CDR2 is YYREEE (reference sequence). Here the CDR3 DNA reads TGTGCCAGCACACAACAGGCGGAGACCCAGTACTTC. This gives the protein CASTQQAETQYF. Based on the CDR3 plus reference TRBV5-4 and TRBJ2-5, the full variable domain is ETGVTQSPTHLIKTRGQQVTLRCSSQSGHNTVSWYQQALGQGPQFIFQYYREEENGRGNFPPRFSGLQFPNYSSELNVNALELDDSALYLCASTQQAETQYFGPGTRLLVL.

In its sample, this clone was seen many times. The V gene is TRBV5-1, the J gene TRBJ1-5, with D possibly TRBD1 on 5 matching bases. V lost 6 bases to trimming and J lost 1 base, with 17 bases between them. Germline loops: CDR1 SGHRS, CDR2 YFSETQ. The CDR3 has 16 amino acids. CDR3 residues: CASMDPRARSNQPQHF. The CDR3 nucleotides are TGCGCCAGCATGGATCCCAGGGCGCGGAGCAATCAGCCCCAGCATTTT.

This clone has a count of ten or more. CDR3 nucleotide sequence: TGTGCCAGCAGCCGGTACACTGAAGCTTTCTTT. It translates to CASSRYTEAFF. This chain connects TRBV11-3 to TRBJ1-1; D gene ambiguous. The CDR3 consists of 11 residues. V gave up 5 bases and J gave up 3 bases, with 4 bases separating them. CDR1 is SGHNT and CDR2 is YENEEA in the germline V gene.

This clone was observed a handful of times. The chain is built from TRBV2 and TRBJ2-5; TRBD2 might be the D (5 bases). The CDR3 extends over 13 amino acids. Trimming took off 6 bases at V and 5 bases at J, with 13 bases between the two ends. Germline CDR1 SNHLY, CDR2 FYNNEI. The DNA of the CDR3 is TGTGCCAGCAGCCCCGGGATAGTTGAGACCCAGTACTTC. It translates to CASSPGIVETQYF.

V gene TRBV19 combines with J gene TRBJ2-7; D not resolved. The CDR3 is made up of 13 amino acids. Trimming cost V 3 bases and J 3 bases, with 9 bases left between them. CDR1 LNHDA and CDR2 SQIVND come from the germline V gene (reference sequence). CDR3 residues: CASSMGLNYEQYF. The DNA for the CDR3 is TGTGCCAGTAGTATGGGCCTAAACTACGAGCAGTACTTC. Variable domain in full (rest from reference TRBV19 and TRBJ2-7): DGGITQSPKYLFRKEGQNVTLSCEQNLNHDAMYWYRQDPGQGLRLIYYSQIVNDFQKGDIAEGYSVSREKKESFPLTVTSAQKNPTAFYLCASSMGLNYEQYFGPGTRLTVT.

The chain is built from TRBV2 and TRBJ2-7; D gene unclear. Germline V gene sequence: CDR1 SNHLY, CDR2 FYNNEI. The CDR3 consists of 12 residues. V dropped 7 bases and J dropped 1 base, with 8 bases sitting between them. This chain's CDR3 is CASNSESYEQYF. CDR3 DNA sequence: TGTGCCAGCAACTCGGAATCCTACGAGCAGTACTTC.

V usage is TRBV11-2 and J usage is TRBJ2-7; tentatively, D is TRBD1 or TRBD2 (6 bases each). CDR1 and CDR2 (germline): SGHAT, FQNNGV. The CDR3 has 14 residues. V was shortened by 3 bases and J by 2 bases, with 11 bases between the two germline ends. The CDR3 bases are TGTGCCAGCAGCTTGGGGGGCCTCACCTACGAGCAGTACTTC. Protein sequence: CASSLGGLTYEQYF.

J is TRBJ2-7 and V is TRBV6-2 or TRBV6-3; 8 bases line up with TRBD2. In germline, CDR1 is MNHEY, CDR2 SVGEGT. Germline trimming cut 2 bases from V and 5 bases from J; bases unmatched to any gene: 8. The CDR3 is 15 amino acids. The CDR3 protein is CASSYVSGGKNEQYF. In DNA form, the CDR3 reads TGTGCCAGCAGTTACGTATCGGGAGGGAAAAACGAGCAGTACTTC.